The 31 T cell receptor beta chains below were found in one sample sequenced in a study of sequential checkpoint blockade in melanoma. Sequencing was performed with immunoSEQ multiplex PCR; in TCRdb, only in-frame clones are kept and a portion is missing. The sample yields about 40,000 clones, 84% seen once. Treatment specified: randomized to nivolumab then ipilimumab (arm A) or the reverse (arm B). Material: CD8+ T cells sorted from blood (inferred from file names), obtained from a patient given nivolumab and ipilimumab in sequence. All receptors come from a human donor with melanoma.

The V gene is TRBV21-1, the J gene TRBJ2-5; the D call of TRBD2 is as the table states it, not checked on the DNA. TRBV21-1 is assigned pseudogene status. This CDR3 contains 14 residues. The CDR3 nucleotides read TGTGCCAGCAGCAGGGAGCGGGAGCAAGAGACCCAGTACTTC. Translation gives CASSREREQETQYF.

The chain employs TRBV28 and TRBJ2-7; 7 bases map to TRBD2. V lost 6 bases and J lost 3; bases outside the gene matches: 8. Germline assignment: CDR1 MDHEN and CDR2 SYDVKM. The CDR3 runs to 14 residues. The CDR3 DNA is TGTGCCAGCAGACAACCGGGACTATACTACGAGCAGTACTTC. It yields the protein CASRQPGLYYEQYF. The entire variable domain, with the rest obtained from reference TRBV28 and TRBJ2-7, is as follows: DVKVTQSSRYLVKRTGEKVFLECVQDMDHENMFWYRQDPGLGLRLIYFSYDVKMKEKGDIPEGYSVSREKKERFSLILESASTNQTSMYLCASRQPGLYYEQYFGPGTRLTVT.

The rearrangement joins TRBV4-1 to TRBJ2-3; D is uncertain. There are 16 residues in the CDR3. The germline V and J ends were trimmed by 3 bases and 2 bases, with 15 bases remaining between them. Germline-derived CDR1 and CDR2 are MGHRA and YSYEKL. CDR3: CASSQVALLNTDTQYF. The CDR3 DNA reads as TGCGCCAGCAGCCAGGTAGCCCTCCTAAACACAGATACGCAGTATTTT.

This clone was recorded only once. J is TRBJ1-5 and V is TRBV28; 8 bases align to TRBD1. CDR3 size: 17 residues. Germline V gene data show CDR1 as MDHEN and CDR2 as SYDVKM. The ends lost 5 bases at V and 3 bases at J; junction bases unmatched: 12. CDR3 amino acids: CASSRDRGDPSNQPQHF. The CDR3 nucleotides are TGTGCCAGCAGTCGAGACAGGGGAGACCCGTCCAATCAGCCCCAGCATTTT.

The V call is TRBV27, the J call TRBJ2-7, with D possibly TRBD2 on 6 matching bases. In germline, CDR1 is MNHEY, CDR2 SMNVEV (reference sequence). The CDR3 contains 15 residues. V lost 4 bases and J 4 bases, leaving 17 bases between the germline ends. The CDR3 DNA sequence: TGTGCCAGCAGTTGGTCCGGCGGGATCTTATACGAGCAGTACTTC. Translating gives CASSWSGGILYEQYF.

This clone was detected a few times. The V and J genes are TRBV11-3 and TRBJ1-4; possible D gene TRBD1, 5 bases. Looked up from germline, CDR1 is SGHNT and CDR2 is YENEEA. Trimming shortened V by 5 bases and J by 5 bases, and 12 bases separated the two germline ends. This CDR3 is built from 14 residues. The CDR3 coding sequence is TGTGCCAGCAGCCCAGGGCAGGACAATGAAAAACTGTTTTTT. It translates to CASSPGQDNEKLFF.

The chain joins TRBV27 to TRBJ2-7; possibly TRBD2 for D (6 bases). Per the germline V gene, CDR1 is MNHEY and CDR2 is SMNVEV (reference sequence). V was trimmed by 3 bases and J by 6 bases, leaving 12 bases between them. The CDR3 is made up of 13 amino acids. CDR3 sequence reads: CASSLYQGGEQYF. CDR3 DNA: TGTGCCAGCAGTTTGTATCAGGGAGGCGAGCAGTACTTC.

The chain recombines TRBV5-1 with TRBJ2-3; perhaps TRBD2 as D (5 bases). With 0 bases removed from V and 3 bases from J, the gap between germline ends came to 11 bases. The CDR3 is 15 residues long. CDR1 is SGHRS and CDR2 is YFSETQ in the germline V gene. This CDR3 is CASSLGGLVTDTQYF. The CDR3 DNA sequence: TGCGCCAGCAGCTTGGGAGGGCTAGTGACAGATACGCAGTATTTT. The complete variable domain, with remaining parts taken from reference TRBV5-1 and TRBJ2-3, reads KAGVTQTPRYLIKTRGQQVTLSCSPISGHRSVSWYQQTPGQGLQFLFEYFSETQRNKGNFPGRFSGRQFSNSRSEMNVSTLELGDSALYLCASSLGGLVTDTQYFGPGTRLTVL.

The chain carries TRBV11-2 and TRBJ2-7, with a possible D match to TRBD1 (5 bases). The CDR3 loop spans 11 amino acids. V shed 1 base and J shed 9 bases, with 7 bases lying between them. Looked up from germline, CDR1 is SGHAT and CDR2 is FQNNGV. The chain's CDR3 is CASSLAGWQYF. Here the CDR3 DNA reads TGTGCCAGCAGCTTAGCAGGGTGGCAGTACTTC.

The CDR3 reads CASSYVAGGRLDGYTF. Here the CDR3 DNA reads TGTGCCAGCAGTTACGTAGCAGGGGGCCGACTGGATGGCTACACCTTC. This chain joins TRBV6-5 and TRBJ1-2; 8 bases map to TRBD1. Germline V gene data show CDR1 as MNHEY and CDR2 as SVGAGI. The CDR3 has 16 amino acids. With V trimmed by 2 bases and J by 6 bases, 11 bases remained unmatched.

V gene TRBV7-9 combines with J gene TRBJ1-1; a possible D gene is TRBD1 (6 bases). The V gene's germline CDR1 is SEHNR and CDR2 FQNEAQ (reference sequence). This CDR3 has 13 residues. Deletions cut 1 base from V and 8 bases from J, with 11 bases between. CDR3 sequence: CASSLGLTGEAFF. Here the CDR3 DNA reads TGTGCCAGCAGCTTAGGGTTGACAGGAGAAGCTTTCTTT.

The chain carries TRBV25-1 and TRBJ1-5, with D possibly TRBD1 on 5 matching bases. The germline gives CDR1 MGHDK, CDR2 SYGVNS. Trimming shortened V by 3 bases and J by 3 bases, and 18 bases separated the two germline ends. The CDR3 is 17 amino acids. The CDR3 protein is CASSEPGGAGNNQPQHF. As DNA, the CDR3 is TGTGCCAGCAGTGAGCCAGGAGGGGCAGGCAACAATCAGCCCCAGCATTTT.

The CDR3 loop reads CASSLVGRVLDEQFF. CDR3 DNA sequence: TGCGCCAGCAGCTTGGTCGGCAGGGTGCTGGATGAGCAGTTCTTC. This chain links TRBV5-1 with TRBJ2-1; a possible D gene is TRBD1 (5 bases). The germline CDR1 and CDR2 sequences are SGHRS and YFSETQ. Trimming took 0 bases from V and 8 from J, leaving 15 bases between them. CDR3 size: 15 residues.

The chain links TRBV19 to TRBJ2-3; D might be TRBD1 (6 bases). The V end was cut by 1 base, the J end by 2 bases, with 10 bases between. In germline, CDR1 is LNHDA, CDR2 SQIVND (reference sequence). CDR3 length: 15 amino acids. CDR3 DNA sequence: TGTGCCAGTAGTATAGGGGACACCTTCACAGATACGCAGTATTTT. It encodes CASSIGDTFTDTQYF.

This chain links TRBV25-1 with TRBJ1-6; the D is unclear. This CDR3 has 16 residues. Germline V lookup: CDR1 MGHDK, CDR2 SYGVNS. Deletions cut 3 bases from V and 2 bases from J, with 11 bases between. The CDR3 loop reads CASSDRGGAYNSPLHF. In DNA form, the CDR3 reads TGTGCCAGCAGTGATCGGGGTGGGGCCTATAATTCACCCCTCCACTTT.

CDR3 protein: CASSPGQGDTQYF. CDR3 sequence (DNA): TGTGCCAGCAGCCCAGGACAGGGGGACACCCAGTACTTC. J is TRBJ2-5 and V is TRBV5-4; TRBD1 agrees at 10 bases. The V gene's germline CDR1 is SGHNT and CDR2 YYREEE (reference sequence). V lost 4 bases, J lost 8 bases, and 5 bases stayed unmatched. The CDR3 is 13 amino acids. Looking up the rest from reference TRBV5-4 and TRBJ2-5 gives the full variable domain: ETGVTQSPTHLIKTRGQQVTLRCSSQSGHNTVSWYQQALGQGPQFIFQYYREEENGRGNFPPRFSGLQFPNYSSELNVNALELDDSALYLCASSPGQGDTQYFGPGTRLLVL.

The V and J genes are TRBV15 and TRBJ2-7; D may be TRBD1 (5 bases). This CDR3 is built from 14 residues. Germline V gene data show CDR1 as LNHNV and CDR2 as YYDKDF (reference sequence). Trimming pared 0 bases from V and 2 bases from J, leaving 8 bases between. This chain's CDR3 is CATSRDKGAYEQYF. In DNA, the CDR3 is TGTGCCACCAGCAGAGATAAAGGGGCCTACGAGCAGTACTTC.

V usage is TRBV7-8 and J usage is TRBJ2-3; TRBD1 matches at 9 bases. In germline, CDR1 is SGHVS, CDR2 FQNEAQ. The CDR3 contains 15 residues. V trimming: 5 bases; J trimming: 4 bases; junction bases outside the gene matches: 7. CDR3 DNA sequence: TGTGCCAGCAGCCTCGGGACAGGGCTACCAGATACGCAGTATTTT. It is translated as CASSLGTGLPDTQYF.

The chain uses TRBV10-3 and TRBJ2-3; perhaps TRBD2 as D (6 bases). Germline V lookup: CDR1 ENHRY, CDR2 SYGVKD. V was clipped by 5 bases and J by 2 bases, with 8 bases between them. The CDR3 length is 13 residues. CDR3 amino acids: CAISRDSTDTQYF. As DNA, the CDR3 is TGTGCCATCAGTCGGGACTCCACAGATACGCAGTATTTT.

V and J are TRBV7-6 and TRBJ2-1; D not certain. The CDR3 runs to 13 residues. Germline assignment: CDR1 SGHVS and CDR2 FNYEAQ. Trimming stripped 5 bases from V and 10 bases from J, with 15 bases between. In nucleotides, the CDR3 is TGTGCCAGCAGCCTAGGGCAGTCCAGAGAGCAGTTCTTC. Amino acid sequence: CASSLGQSREQFF.

The chain joins TRBV29-1 to TRBJ2-1; D is uncertain. The V gene lost 4 bases and the J gene lost 8 bases, with 18 bases spanning the gap. The CDR3 extends over 14 amino acids. Germline CDR1 reads SQVTM; CDR2 reads ANQGSEA. The CDR3 reads CSVVWQILSYEQFF. The CDR3 bases are TGCAGCGTTGTCTGGCAGATCCTTTCCTATGAGCAGTTCTTC.

In the case of this clone: This sample also contains other DNA sequences that code for the same CDR3. The J gene is TRBJ2-1, the V gene TRBV9; TRBD1 aligns across 8 bases. The CDR3 runs 15 residues. CDR1 is SGDLS and CDR2 is YYNGEE in the germline V gene. V was pared by 0 bases and J by 4 bases, with 3 bases of the junction left unmatched. CDR3 sequence (DNA): TGTGCCAGCAGCGTAGCAGGACAGGGTTACAATGAGCAGTTCTTC. Its translation: CASSVAGQGYNEQFF.

In its sample, this clone was seen a few times. The genes are TRBV6-5 and TRBJ2-7; D may be TRBD1 (6 bases). The ends were cut back, 4 bases at V and 2 bases at J, with 15 bases in the middle. Germline V gene sequence: CDR1 MNHEY, CDR2 SVGAGI. The CDR3 has 15 amino acids. DNA of the CDR3: TGTGCCAGCAGTTTGGGCCTCAGGGGAACCTACGAGCAGTACTTC. Its protein product is CASSLGLRGTYEQYF.

V usage is TRBV7-8 and J usage is TRBJ2-7; 12 positions match TRBD2. CDR1 and CDR2 from the germline V gene are SGHVS and FQNEAQ. The CDR3 sequence is 15 residues long. With 2 bases clipped from V and 5 bases from J, the junction kept 4 bases outside the gene matches. This CDR3 is CASSLPPSGGDEQYF. The CDR3 DNA reads as TGTGCCAGCAGCTTACCACCTAGCGGGGGGGACGAGCAGTACTTC.

The chain links TRBV5-1 to TRBJ2-7, with a possible D match to TRBD1 (5 bases). The CDR3 is 14 residues long. CDR1 is SGHRS and CDR2 is YFSETQ in the germline V gene. The V end was cut by 0 bases, the J end by 5 bases, with 12 bases between. CDR3 residues: CASSLGQGKDEQYF. Written as DNA, the CDR3 is TGCGCCAGCAGCTTGGGGCAGGGTAAAGACGAGCAGTACTTC.

The rearrangement joins TRBV10-2 to TRBJ2-1, with D maybe TRBD2 (5 bases). This CDR3 comprises 13 residues. CDR1 is WSHSY, CDR2 SAAADI, per germline. The germline V and J ends were trimmed by 3 bases and 9 bases, with 12 bases remaining between them. The CDR3 nucleotides are TGCGCCAGCAGTGATGGAGGCCCGGGTGAGCAGTTCTTC. It translates to CASSDGGPGEQFF.

V gene TRBV27 combines with J gene TRBJ2-5, with TRBD1 as a possible D gene (5 bases). The J call could be wrong; TRBJ2-7 is a better fit for the DNA end. CDR1 and CDR2 from the germline V gene are MNHEY and SMNVEV (reference sequence). This CDR3 comprises 12 residues. The CDR3 DNA sequence: TGTGCAACAGGACCCCACTACTACGAGCAGTACTTC. Amino acids: CATGPHYYEQYF.

V and J are TRBV9 and TRBJ2-7; TRBD1 might be the D (5 bases). The CDR3 is 12 residues long. Germline CDR1 and CDR2: SGDLS and YYNGEE. Between the trimmed V and J ends, which lost 4 bases and 5 bases, there was a span of 10 bases. CDR3 residues: CASSLQGDEQYF. The DNA for the CDR3 is TGTGCCAGCAGCCTCCAGGGTGACGAGCAGTACTTC.

This clone was seen a few times. V usage is TRBV7-8 and J usage is TRBJ2-1; 8 bases are a match to TRBD1. Germline V gives CDR1 SGHVS, CDR2 FQNEAQ. J lost 4 bases, V lost 5 bases, and 10 bases had no gene match. The CDR3 spans 16 residues. The CDR3 loop is CASSGHGDRRYNEQFF. CDR3 sequence (DNA): TGTGCCAGCAGCGGCCATGGGGACAGGAGATACAATGAGCAGTTCTTC.

This clone has a handful of counts. The CDR3 bases are TGTGCCAGCAGTGAAGCAGGAGCGGACAGGGATATCGACTATGGCTACACCTTC. This codes for CASSEAGADRDIDYGYTF. The chain links TRBV2 to TRBJ1-2; 8 bases match TRBD1. Germline lookup yields CDR1 SNHLY and CDR2 FYNNEI. V lost 0 bases, J lost 3 bases, and 12 bases stayed unmatched. The CDR3 is 18 amino acids.

This chain uses TRBV7-9 with TRBJ2-3; 7 bases match TRBD2. Unmatched junction bases numbered 9, after V lost 4 bases and J lost 2 bases. The CDR3 totals 16 residues. Germline V gives CDR1 SEHNR, CDR2 FQNEAQ (reference sequence). The CDR3 DNA reads TGTGCCAGCAGCTCGAACCGGGACTATTCCACAGATACGCAGTATTTT. This gives the protein CASSSNRDYSTDTQYF.